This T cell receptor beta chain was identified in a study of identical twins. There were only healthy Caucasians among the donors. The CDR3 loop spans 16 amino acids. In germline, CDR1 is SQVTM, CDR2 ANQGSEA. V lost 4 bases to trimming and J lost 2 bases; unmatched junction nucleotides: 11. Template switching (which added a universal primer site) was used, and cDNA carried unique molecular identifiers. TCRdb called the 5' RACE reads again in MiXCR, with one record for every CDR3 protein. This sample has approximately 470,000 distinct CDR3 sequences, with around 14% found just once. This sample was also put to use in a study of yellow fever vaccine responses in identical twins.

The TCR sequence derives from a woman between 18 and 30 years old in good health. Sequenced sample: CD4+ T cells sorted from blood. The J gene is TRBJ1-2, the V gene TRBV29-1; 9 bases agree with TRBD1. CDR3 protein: CSVVVGTGIRNYGYTF. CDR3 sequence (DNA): TGCAGCGTTGTAGTTGGGACAGGGATTCGCAACTATGGCTACACCTTC.